A selection of T cell receptor beta chains follows, all from one sample in a study of blood T cell repertoires in COVID-19. The assay was immunoSEQ multiplex PCR, and TCRdb's table has in-frame clones only and misses some. The sample holds about 45,000 clones, around 93% seen once. The sequencing input was peripheral blood. These receptor sequences come from a human donor in a cohort sampled during active COVID-19. Each CDR3 is given with its conserved first and last residue. A D gene is named only where the DNA matches it firmly. Clone size, where shown, is once, few, many, or a class for clones that have expanded.

j_call: TRBJ1-2; clone_size: .; v_call: TRBV19; d_call: TRBD1; cdr3_nt: TGTGCCAGTCTCAGGGGGCCTAACTATGGCTACACCTTC; cdr3_aa: CASLRGPNYGYTF
j_call: TRBJ1-3; clone_size: .; v_call: TRBV27; d_call: .; cdr3_nt: TGTGCCAGCAGTCGCGAATTGGGCAGTGGAAACACCATATATTTT; cdr3_aa: CASSRELGSGNTIYF
j_call: TRBJ2-2; clone_size: .; v_call: TRBV5-1; d_call: .; cdr3_nt: TGCGCCAGCAGCTACCTAGGGCGGAGGTCCACCGGGGAGCTGTTTTTT; cdr3_aa: CASSYLGRRSTGELFF
j_call: TRBJ1-2; clone_size: few; v_call: TRBV24-1; d_call: TRBD1; cdr3_nt: TGTGCCACCAGTGATTTTTCGGGACAGGGAGCCTATGGCTACACCTTC; cdr3_aa: CATSDFSGQGAYGYTF
j_call: TRBJ2-3; clone_size: .; v_call: TRBV28; d_call: TRBD2; cdr3_nt: TGTGCCAGCAGTTCATCTAGCGGGAGAAAAGATACGCAGTATTTT; cdr3_aa: CASSSSSGRKDTQYF
j_call: TRBJ1-4; clone_size: .; v_call: TRBV5-6; d_call: .; cdr3_nt: TGTGCCAGCAGCGGGGCGGGGGGAACTAATGAAAAACTGTTTTTT; cdr3_aa: CASSGAGGTNEKLFF
j_call: TRBJ1-1; clone_size: .; v_call: TRBV10-3; d_call: TRBD1; cdr3_nt: TGTGCCATCAGGGGGACAGGGGGCCCGAACACTGAAGCTTTCTTT; cdr3_aa: CAIRGTGGPNTEAFF
j_call: TRBJ2-2; clone_size: .; v_call: TRBV4-3; d_call: TRBD1; cdr3_nt: TGCGCCAGCAGCCAATCCCAGACAGGGGTCACCGGGGAGCTGTTTTTT; cdr3_aa: CASSQSQTGVTGELFF
j_call: TRBJ2-2; clone_size: .; v_call: TRBV21-1; d_call: .; cdr3_nt: TGTGCCAGCAGCGGACGAGGGACAGCGAACACCGGGGAGCTGTTTTTT; cdr3_aa: CASSGRGTANTGELFF
j_call: TRBJ2-1; clone_size: .; v_call: TRBV9; d_call: TRBD2; cdr3_nt: TGTGCCAGCAGCTTTCAGGGTAGCGGGAGAAGGTGGGAGCAGTTCTTC; cdr3_aa: CASSFQGSGRRWEQFF
j_call: TRBJ1-1; clone_size: .; v_call: TRBV12-5; d_call: .; cdr3_nt: TGTGCTAGTGGTTTGGGGTGGACAGCCGGACGGGGTGTCACTGAAGCTTTCTTT; cdr3_aa: CASGLGWTAGRGVTEAFF
j_call: TRBJ1-5; clone_size: .; v_call: TRBV12-3/TRBV12-4; d_call: .; cdr3_nt: TGTGCCAGCAGTTTGGGACAAAATCAGCCCCAGCATTTT; cdr3_aa: CASSLGQNQPQHF
j_call: TRBJ1-4; clone_size: .; v_call: TRBV3-1/TRBV3-2; d_call: .; cdr3_nt: TGTGCCAGCAGCCCTTACAGGAGGGCTGGTGAAAAACTGTTTTTT; cdr3_aa: CASSPYRRAGEKLFF
j_call: TRBJ1-6; clone_size: .; v_call: TRBV5-1; d_call: TRBD1; cdr3_nt: TGCGCCAGCAGCCCCGGGACAGTACAATCACCCCTCCACTTT; cdr3_aa: CASSPGTVQSPLHF
j_call: TRBJ2-7; clone_size: .; v_call: TRBV4-1; d_call: TRBD1; cdr3_nt: TGCGCCAGCAGCCAAGATGCAGGGGGCAACGAGCAGTACTTC; cdr3_aa: CASSQDAGGNEQYF
j_call: TRBJ1-5; clone_size: .; v_call: TRBV28; d_call: TRBD1; cdr3_nt: TGTGCCAGCAGTTTGCGGCAGGGGGATCAGCCCCAGCATTTT; cdr3_aa: CASSLRQGDQPQHF
j_call: TRBJ2-7; clone_size: once; v_call: TRBV7-2; d_call: .; cdr3_nt: TGTGCCAGCAGCTTAGGGGGCAGGGGCCCAACCTACGAGCAGTACTTC; cdr3_aa: CASSLGGRGPTYEQYF
j_call: TRBJ2-5; clone_size: once; v_call: TRBV19; d_call: TRBD2; cdr3_nt: TGTGCCAGTAGTCCCGGGGGGTCGAGCTCGCGGTCCCAGTACTTC; cdr3_aa: CASSPGGSSSRSQYF
j_call: TRBJ1-5; clone_size: once; v_call: TRBV10-3; d_call: .; cdr3_nt: TGTGCCATCAGTGTTGGGCAGGACAATCAGCCCCAGCATTTT; cdr3_aa: CAISVGQDNQPQHF
j_call: TRBJ1-1; clone_size: .; v_call: TRBV19; d_call: .; cdr3_nt: TGTGCCAGTAGTCCCGGGGGGGGGCCCACTGAAGCTTTCTTT; cdr3_aa: CASSPGGGPTEAFF
j_call: TRBJ2-3; clone_size: .; v_call: TRBV7-2; d_call: .; cdr3_nt: TGTGCCAGCAGCCCCGAGCAGGGGCGGGATACGCAGTATTTT; cdr3_aa: CASSPEQGRDTQYF
j_call: TRBJ2-5; clone_size: .; v_call: TRBV18; d_call: TRBD2; cdr3_nt: TGTGCCAGCTCACCGCTAGCGGGAAGGGGAGGAGAGACCCAGTACTTC; cdr3_aa: CASSPLAGRGGETQYF
j_call: TRBJ1-5; clone_size: .; v_call: TRBV5-6; d_call: .; cdr3_nt: TGTGCCAGCAGCTTGGGGGCGGGGAGTCAGCCCCAGCATTTT; cdr3_aa: CASSLGAGSQPQHF
j_call: TRBJ1-4; clone_size: .; v_call: TRBV21-1; d_call: .; cdr3_nt: TGTGCCAGCAGCGTTCACGACTATCTGCGTAGAGGACTGTTTTTT; cdr3_aa: CASSVHDYLRRGLFF
j_call: TRBJ2-2; clone_size: .; v_call: TRBV24-1; d_call: .; cdr3_nt: TGTGCCACCCCGCCAGGGCTAAACACCGGGGAGCTGTTTTTT; cdr3_aa: CATPPGLNTGELFF
j_call: TRBJ1-5; clone_size: once; v_call: TRBV2; d_call: .; cdr3_nt: TGTGCCAGCAGTGATTATCTGAGTCAGCCCCAGCATTTT; cdr3_aa: CASSDYLSQPQHF
j_call: TRBJ2-1; clone_size: .; v_call: TRBV19; d_call: .; cdr3_nt: TGTGCCAGTAGTATATCGGGGTTAGTCTCCTACAATGAGCAGTTCTTC; cdr3_aa: CASSISGLVSYNEQFF
j_call: TRBJ2-1; clone_size: .; v_call: TRBV29-1; d_call: TRBD2; cdr3_nt: TGCAGCGTTCCGAGCGGGAGGCCCACCTACAATGAGCAGTTCTTC; cdr3_aa: CSVPSGRPTYNEQFF
j_call: TRBJ1-1; clone_size: once; v_call: TRBV7-2; d_call: .; cdr3_nt: TGTGCCAGCAGCCCCCAACCAGACACTGAAGCTTTCTTT; cdr3_aa: CASSPQPDTEAFF
j_call: TRBJ1-2; clone_size: few; v_call: TRBV28; d_call: .; cdr3_nt: TGTGCCAGCACTAAAGGCCTCGGGGGCACCTTC; cdr3_aa: CASTKGLGGTF
j_call: TRBJ2-3; clone_size: .; v_call: TRBV9; d_call: TRBD1; cdr3_nt: TGTGCCAGCAGCGTAGAGGGGGCGTATGCCACAGATACGCAGTATTTT; cdr3_aa: CASSVEGAYATDTQYF
j_call: TRBJ2-1; clone_size: .; v_call: TRBV5-1; d_call: TRBD2; cdr3_nt: TGCGCCAGCAGCCTCAGCGGGGTGAGCTCCTACAATGAGCAGTTCTTC; cdr3_aa: CASSLSGVSSYNEQFF
j_call: TRBJ1-2; clone_size: once; v_call: TRBV5-5; d_call: .; cdr3_nt: TGTGCCAGCAGTCTCGGGACAACCAGGCACTATGGCTACACCTTC; cdr3_aa: CASSLGTTRHYGYTF
j_call: TRBJ1-2; clone_size: once; v_call: TRBV28; d_call: .; cdr3_nt: TGTGCCAGCAAGGAGATCTATGGCTACACCTTC; cdr3_aa: CASKEIYGYTF
j_call: TRBJ2-3; clone_size: .; v_call: TRBV11-2; d_call: .; cdr3_nt: TGTGCCAGCAGCTCGCCAATCTACAGGAATCCAGATACGCAGTATTTT; cdr3_aa: CASSSPIYRNPDTQYF
j_call: TRBJ1-3; clone_size: .; v_call: TRBV29-1; d_call: .; cdr3_nt: TGCAGCGTTGATAGTCGTGCTGGAAACACCATATATTTT; cdr3_aa: CSVDSRAGNTIYF
j_call: TRBJ2-5; clone_size: .; v_call: TRBV18; d_call: .; cdr3_nt: TGTGCCAGCTCACGGGACACCCAAGAGACCCAGTACTTC; cdr3_aa: CASSRDTQETQYF
j_call: TRBJ2-7; clone_size: .; v_call: TRBV19; d_call: .; cdr3_nt: TGTGCCAGCCAAAGGGAAGGCAGGGTAAACTACGAGCAGTACTTC; cdr3_aa: CASQREGRVNYEQYF
j_call: TRBJ1-3; clone_size: .; v_call: TRBV30; d_call: .; cdr3_nt: TGTGCCTGGAGTGTACTAGGAAACACCATATATTTT; cdr3_aa: CAWSVLGNTIYF
j_call: TRBJ2-1; clone_size: .; v_call: TRBV10-3; d_call: .; cdr3_nt: TGTGCCATCAGTGAGTTCGGGGACAATGAGCAGTTCTTC; cdr3_aa: CAISEFGDNEQFF
j_call: TRBJ2-6; clone_size: .; v_call: TRBV10-3; d_call: TRBD2; cdr3_nt: TGTGCCATCCAAAAGGGACTAGCACTTGGGGCCAACGTCCTGACTTTC; cdr3_aa: CAIQKGLALGANVLTF
j_call: TRBJ2-7; clone_size: .; v_call: TRBV7-2; d_call: TRBD1; cdr3_nt: TGTGCCAGCAGCCCAGGGACAGGGAGAACCCTACGGCAGTACTTC; cdr3_aa: CASSPGTGRTLRQYF